Presented here are 21 T cell receptor beta chains from one specimen sequenced in a study of blood T cell repertoires in COVID-19. Here immunoSEQ multiplex PCR was the method, and the copy in TCRdb shows in-frame clones only, minus some. The sample contains 250,000 to 300,000 clones, approximately 90% of which appear only once. Sequencing was carried out using PBMCs or T cells enriched from blood (not recorded which). These receptors originate from a woman between 35 and 50 years old with acute COVID-19.

To note about this clone: A junction boundary mismatches the germline segment, possibly from a read error. The chain is built from TRBV2 and TRBJ1-6; no reliable D call. The CDR3 runs to 12 residues. CDR1 is SNHLY and CDR2 is FYNNEI in the germline V gene. The CDR3: CASREEESPLHF. The DNA of the CDR3 is TGTGCCAGCAGAGAAGAGGAGTCACCCCTCCACTTT.

V gene TRBV25-1 combines with J gene TRBJ2-1, with D unclear. The CDR3 runs to 15 residues. Looked up from germline, CDR1 is MGHDK and CDR2 is SYGVNS. Trimming stripped 3 bases from V and 5 bases from J, with 14 bases between. This CDR3 reads CASSEAGLGNNEQFF. Here the CDR3 DNA reads TGTGCCAGCAGTGAGGCAGGCCTGGGTAACAATGAGCAGTTCTTC.

This clone was picked up a small number of times. The chain carries TRBV7-9 and TRBJ1-2; 8 bases line up with TRBD1. This CDR3 contains 14 residues. The V segment lost 5 bases and the J segment 3 bases; nucleotides outside the gene matches: 5. Germline CDR1 SEHNR, CDR2 FQNEAQ (reference sequence). This CDR3 reads CASSPADRDYGYTF. In DNA, the CDR3 is TGTGCCAGCAGCCCTGCGGACAGGGACTATGGCTACACCTTC.

This rearrangement joins TRBV21-1 to TRBJ2-7; TRBD1 is the table's D call, not checked against the DNA. TRBV21-1 is labeled a pseudogene. This CDR3 is built from 14 residues. The DNA for the CDR3 is TGTGCCAGCAGGCCCGACAGGGTGAGCTACGAGCAGTACTTC. It encodes CASRPDRVSYEQYF.

By share of the sample, this clone is medium-sized. This chain connects TRBV6-5 to TRBJ1-6, with D tentatively TRBD1 (5 bases). Per the germline V gene, CDR1 is MNHEY and CDR2 is SVGAGI. The V gene lost 0 bases and the J gene lost 7 bases, with 10 bases spanning the gap. This CDR3 region has 15 residues. The CDR3 spells CASSYSAGKNSPLHF. CDR3 sequence (DNA): TGTGCCAGCAGTTACTCCGCAGGGAAGAATTCACCCCTCCACTTT.

The V gene is TRBV7-8, the J gene TRBJ1-2; D is possibly TRBD1 (6 bases). V shed 5 bases and J shed 5 bases, with 12 bases lying between them. The CDR3 runs to 13 residues. Germline CDR1 is SGHVS and CDR2 is FQNEAQ. This CDR3 is CASSRRQAYGYTF. CDR3 bases: TGTGCCAGCAGCCGCCGACAGGCTTATGGCTACACCTTC.

J is TRBJ2-7 and V is TRBV6-5; 9 bases align to TRBD2. Germline CDR1 MNHEY, CDR2 SVGAGI. The trim removed 6 bases at V and 5 bases at J, leaving 11 bases unmatched. This CDR3 region has 15 residues. CDR3 in DNA: TGTGCCAGCAGCGGGGTTCTAGCGGGAATCGACGAGCAGTACTTC. This codes for CASSGVLAGIDEQYF.

Details on this clone: No DNA is shown, since the ends of the CDR3 on it are uncertain; the CDR3 is the one TCRdb lists. The CDR3 protein is CASSLTASGTMATPSF. This chain uses TRBV4-2 with TRBJ1-2. From germline, CDR1 is LGHNA and CDR2 YNFKEQ. The CDR3 extends over 16 residues, inclusive of both ends.

The chain uses TRBV5-6 and TRBJ2-5, with 11 bases matching TRBD2. With V trimmed by 2 bases and J by 1 base, 1 base remained unmatched. CDR1 is SGHDT and CDR2 is YYEEEE in the germline V gene. This CDR3 region has 15 residues. CDR3 sequence (DNA): TGTGCCAGCAGCTTACTAGCGGGGGCCCAAGAGACCCAGTACTTC. Translation: CASSLLAGAQETQYF.

The chain uses TRBV9 and TRBJ2-5, with TRBD2 matching over 8 bases. The CDR3 runs 16 residues. V dropped 0 bases and J dropped 7; count of bases not matched to a gene: 11. Germline V gene sequence: CDR1 SGDLS, CDR2 YYNGEE. The CDR3 DNA reads TGTGCCAGCAGCGTAGACGGGGGGGACTTGGTGGGGACCCAGTACTTC. Its translation is CASSVDGGDLVGTQYF.

The table lists this clone with a count of one. CDR3 region: CASSPDGTNQPQHF. CDR3 DNA: TGTGCCAGCAGCCCCGACGGGACAAATCAGCCCCAGCATTTT. V usage is TRBV7-2 and J usage is TRBJ1-5, with D tentatively TRBD1 (6 bases). CDR1 SGHTA and CDR2 FQGNSA come from the germline V gene. The CDR3 has 14 amino acids. Deletions cut 5 bases from V and 4 bases from J, with 12 bases between.

The chain combines TRBV5-1 with TRBJ1-1, with 8 nucleotides matching TRBD1. CDR1 is SGHRS, CDR2 YFSETQ, per germline. V lost 4 bases and J lost 4; bases outside the gene matches: 12. CDR3 length equals 16 residues. CDR3 sequence reads: CASSRGQGAAGTEAFF. The CDR3 DNA follows: TGCGCCAGCAGCCGTGGACAGGGCGCTGCGGGCACTGAAGCTTTCTTT.

This sequence joins TRBV28 and TRBJ2-1; unclear D gene. The V gene's germline CDR1 is MDHEN and CDR2 SYDVKM. Trimming stripped 5 bases from V and 5 bases from J, with 10 bases between. CDR3 length: 13 amino acids. The CDR3 here is CASSININNEQFF. The CDR3 nucleotides are TGTGCCAGCAGTATTAATATTAACAATGAGCAGTTCTTC. Full variable domain (missing parts from reference TRBV28 and TRBJ2-1): DVKVTQSSRYLVKRTGEKVFLECVQDMDHENMFWYRQDPGLGLRLIYFSYDVKMKEKGDIPEGYSVSREKKERFSLILESASTNQTSMYLCASSININNEQFFGPGTRLTVL.

J is TRBJ1-4 and V is TRBV19; D remains unclear. The CDR3 loop spans 13 amino acids. CDR1 is LNHDA, CDR2 SQIVND, per germline (reference sequence). The V end was cut by 3 bases, the J end by 2 bases, with 4 bases between. The CDR3 region has the DNA TGTGCCAGTAGTATGAGGACTAATGAAAAACTGTTTTTT. Protein sequence: CASSMRTNEKLFF.

This rearrangement joins TRBV27 to TRBJ1-1; no clear D gene. Trimming cost V 4 bases and J 4 bases, with 13 bases left between them. The germline gives CDR1 MNHEY, CDR2 SMNVEV (reference sequence). This CDR3 is 14 amino acids long. The CDR3 DNA follows: TGTGCCAGCAGTTACGGTAGAGGTATCACTGAAGCTTTCTTT. Residues: CASSYGRGITEAFF.

The V gene is TRBV7-9, the J gene TRBJ1-5, with D uncertain. CDR3 size: 14 residues. The germline V gene has CDR1 SEHNR and CDR2 FQNEAQ (reference sequence). The germline V and J ends were trimmed by 5 bases and 1 base, with 9 bases remaining between them. The CDR3 region has the DNA TGTGCCAGCAGCACTAGAGGGAGCAATCAGCCCCAGCATTTT. It yields the protein CASSTRGSNQPQHF.

This clone turned up a few times. The genes are TRBV7-8 and TRBJ1-1, with D possibly TRBD1 on 5 matching bases. Trimming took off 1 base at V and 4 bases at J, with 7 bases between the two ends. In germline, CDR1 is SGHVS, CDR2 FQNEAQ. The CDR3 is 13 residues long. CDR3 bases: TGTGCCAGCAGCTTAGGGGGGGGCACTGAAGCTTTCTTT. Translated, it gives CASSLGGGTEAFF.

V usage is TRBV4-2 and J usage is TRBJ1-4, with 9 nucleotides matching TRBD1. Trimming at V came to 6 bases and at J to 6 bases, leaving 11 bases not matched to a gene. CDR1 LGHNA and CDR2 YNFKEQ come from the germline V gene. This CDR3 has 16 amino acids. The CDR3 sequence: CASSTFSGTGHEKLFF. CDR3 coding DNA: TGTGCCAGCAGTACTTTTTCGGGGACAGGGCATGAAAAACTGTTTTTT.

This clone was detected a few times. The chain is built from TRBV28 and TRBJ1-5; the D gene is possibly TRBD1 (6 bases). V lost 7 bases and J 3 bases, leaving 10 bases between the germline ends. The CDR3 sequence is 13 residues long. Per the germline V gene, CDR1 is MDHEN and CDR2 is SYDVKM. CDR3 sequence (DNA): TGTGCCAGCACCCGACAGGCCAATCAGCCCCAGCATTTT. It specifies CASTRQANQPQHF.

The chain carries TRBV5-1 and TRBJ2-1; the match to TRBD1 covers 7 bases. The V and J ends lost 1 base and 10 bases, in that order; junction bases with no gene match: 8. The CDR3 has 14 residues. Germline loops: CDR1 SGHRS, CDR2 YFSETQ. CDR3 bases: TGCGCCAGCAGCTTGCCGACAGGGTCTGGGGAGCAGTTCTTC. Translated, it gives CASSLPTGSGEQFF. Looking up the rest from reference TRBV5-1 and TRBJ2-1 gives the full variable domain: KAGVTQTPRYLIKTRGQQVTLSCSPISGHRSVSWYQQTPGQGLQFLFEYFSETQRNKGNFPGRFSGRQFSNSRSEMNVSTLELGDSALYLCASSLPTGSGEQFFGPGTRLTVL.

The rearrangement links TRBV7-6 to TRBJ2-1, with 12 bases lining up with TRBD2. Germline V gene sequence: CDR1 SGHVS, CDR2 FNYEAQ. V trimming: 1 base; J trimming: 9 bases; junction bases outside the gene matches: 1. The CDR3 covers 14 residues. The DNA for the CDR3 is TGTGCCAGCAGCTTAGAGACTAGCGGGGGTGAGCAGTTCTTC. Its translation: CASSLETSGGEQFF.